This section outlines one T cell receptor (beta chain) sequence together with its context. This sample is drawn from a study of tumor-infiltrating lymphocytes in localized non-small cell lung cancer. Unmatched junction bases numbered 17, after V lost 5 bases and J lost 10 bases. CDR1 SQVTM and CDR2 ANQGSEA come from the germline V gene. The CDR3 totals 15 residues. Sequenced by immunoSEQ multiplex PCR; TCRdb stores in-frame clones only, minus some. Found here are about 12,000 clones, 55% to 75% of them singletons; the top ten hold 7% to 8%. The sample comprised lung tumor tissue. The clonotype was recovered from a human donor with non-small cell lung cancer. The gene calls are TRBV29-1 and TRBJ2-1; 7 positions agree with TRBD2. The CDR3, as DNA: TGCAGCGTTTCTAAAGTGTGGGACTACCATCTCGAGCAGTTCTTC. Translation: CSVSKVWDYHLEQFF.